This T cell receptor beta chain comes out of a study of CD4 T cells in relation to SARS-CoV-2 and coronaviruses. Study-wide results and caveats: The cross-reactivity analysis covered only spike protein, not other viral proteins.

Uncultured naive and memory CD4+ T cells supplied DNA for deep TCR-beta sequencing. Measured with immunoSEQ multiplex PCR; TCRdb has only the in-frame clones, and not every one. The sample holds tens of thousands of clones; roughly 88% are singletons and the top ten take around 3.3%. This CDR3 is built from 14 residues. Trimming left V 3 bases short and J 6 bases short, with 15 bases between. The V gene's germline CDR1 is DFQATT and CDR2 SNEGSKA (reference sequence). Remarks on this clone: What it recognizes is unknown.

The V gene is TRBV20-1, the J gene TRBJ2-1; D might be TRBD1 or TRBD2, each matching 7 bases. Input material: memory CD4+ T cells from PBMCs. This TCR was sampled from an adult with COVID-19. In nucleotides, the CDR3 is TGCAGTGCTAGTGAGGGGGCTAGCGGCAATGAGCAGTTCTTC. Its translation is CSASEGASGNEQFF.